What follows are 18 T cell receptor beta chains derived from one specimen sequenced in a study of a mutant IDH1 vaccine in newly diagnosed glioma. Repertoires were generated with immunoSEQ multiplex PCR, while TCRdb's copy carries only in-frame clones and drops some. Found here are some 42,000 clones, approximately 85% of them singletons; the top ten hold around 1.7%. Noted time point: week 5, during vaccination. Every vaccination contained 300 ug of the mutant IDH1 20-mer peptide and was paired with topical imiquimod. For these TCRs, the target antigens are not known. Sample: PBMCs, taken from a glioma patient whose treatment included an IDH1 peptide vaccine. These receptors all come from a man between 40 and 49 years old with glioma.

The CDR3 sequence is CASRPYMDRVGGAFF. Here the CDR3 DNA reads TGTGCCAGCAGGCCCTATATGGACAGGGTAGGGGGGGCTTTCTTT. The chain recombines TRBV4-2 with TRBJ1-1; 8 bases map to TRBD1. Germline trimming cut 6 bases from V and 11 bases from J; bases unmatched to any gene: 17. The CDR3 runs 15 residues. The germline CDR1 and CDR2 sequences are LGHNA and YNFKEQ.

The gene calls are TRBV18 and TRBJ2-1; D perhaps matches TRBD2 (6 bases). The CDR3 sequence is 16 residues long. Germline-derived CDR1 and CDR2 are KGHSH and LQKENI. Trimming took 0 bases from V and 3 from J, leaving 12 bases between them. The CDR3 nucleotides are TGTGCCAGCTCACCACCGGGGGGAGCTGTCTACAATGAGCAGTTCTTC. It codes for CASSPPGGAVYNEQFF.

The chain carries TRBV6-6 and TRBJ2-1, with 7 bases aligning to TRBD2. J lost 8 bases, V lost 9 bases, and 16 bases had no gene match. The CDR3 extends over 15 amino acids. Germline CDR1 reads MNHNY; CDR2 reads SVGAGI (reference sequence). In nucleotides, the CDR3 is TGTGCCAGTCCTCCTGGGGGGGGGAGGGCTGATGAGCAGTTCTTC. Its protein is CASPPGGGRADEQFF.

This clone showed up just once. This sequence joins TRBV7-9 and TRBJ2-1, with D hard to call. V gave up 5 bases and J gave up 7 bases, with 15 bases separating them. Germline V lookup: CDR1 SEHNR, CDR2 FQNEAQ (reference sequence). The CDR3 spans 14 residues. CDR3 region: CASSPDSLLNEQFF. The CDR3 DNA reads TGTGCCAGCAGCCCTGACTCTTTATTGAATGAGCAGTTCTTC.

V and J are TRBV10-3 and TRBJ1-2; the D is unclear. This CDR3 is 15 amino acids long. Germline V gene data show CDR1 as ENHRY and CDR2 as SYGVKD. Deletions cut 0 bases from V and 2 bases from J, with 10 bases between. The CDR3 nucleotides read TGTGCCATCAGTGAGTCGACGGTGGGGAACTATGGCTACACCTTC. Its protein is CAISESTVGNYGYTF.

There are a few counts of this clone. The conserved final phenylalanine or tryptophan is absent from the CDR3, which likely points to a read error. The limits of the CDR3 on the DNA are not certain, so only TCRdb's listed CDR3 is given. The chain employs TRBV19 and TRBJ1-1; the table's D call of TRBD1 was not tested on the DNA. The CDR3 region is 12 residues in length, termini included. Germline CDR1 reads LNHDA; CDR2 reads SQIVND (reference sequence). The CDR3 region is CASSDPVGAPSL.

This chain links TRBV13 with TRBJ2-7, with 8 positions matching TRBD2. The germline CDR1 and CDR2 sequences are PRHDT and FYEKMQ (reference sequence). V lost 5 bases to trimming and J lost 2 bases; unmatched junction nucleotides: 8. The CDR3 covers 15 residues. The CDR3 DNA follows: TGTGCCAGCAGCCCCCCGGCGGGAGGTCCCTACGAGCAGTACTTC. Protein: CASSPPAGGPYEQYF.

V and J are TRBV25-1 and TRBJ1-1; TRBD1 matches at 7 bases. The CDR3 totals 15 residues. J was trimmed by 3 bases and V by 5 bases; bases with no gene match: 9. Germline assignment: CDR1 MGHDK and CDR2 SYGVNS. In DNA, the CDR3 is TGTGCCAGCAGTTCGGGCAGGGGGTGGGACACTGAAGCTTTCTTT. This gives the protein CASSSGRGWDTEAFF.

J is TRBJ1-2 and V is TRBV18; 7 bases agree with TRBD1. Germline V CDR1 and CDR2: KGHSH, LQKENI. The CDR3 extends over 13 amino acids. The trim removed 6 bases at V and 7 bases at J, leaving 8 bases unmatched. The CDR3 nucleotides are TGTGCCAGCTCCCCTAGGGGGACAGTTGGCTACACCTTC. This sequence encodes CASSPRGTVGYTF.

The chain couples TRBV10-3 to TRBJ2-7; 8 bases match TRBD1. The CDR3 is 16 amino acids. Trimming at V came to 0 bases and at J to 2 bases, leaving 6 bases not matched to a gene. Germline CDR1 is ENHRY and CDR2 is SYGVKD. The CDR3 loop reads CAISESWQGATYEQYF. The CDR3 DNA reads TGTGCCATCAGTGAGTCTTGGCAGGGGGCAACCTACGAGCAGTACTTC.

The rearrangement joins TRBV18 to TRBJ2-7, with 7 bases fitting TRBD2. Trimming removed 5 bases from V and 4 bases from J; junction bases left unmatched: 2. Germline loops: CDR1 KGHSH, CDR2 LQKENI. The CDR3 consists of 12 residues. The chain's CDR3 is CASSGGGYEQYF. The CDR3 nucleotides read TGTGCCAGCTCAGGGGGAGGGTACGAGCAGTACTTC.

This chain links TRBV5-6 with TRBJ2-3; 16 nucleotides align to TRBD2. The CDR3 is 18 residues long. Germline CDR1 is SGHDT and CDR2 is YYEEEE. V dropped 4 bases and J dropped 4; count of bases not matched to a gene: 9. The CDR3 DNA sequence: TGTGCCAGCAGCCAGGGACTAGCGGGAGGGCGGTTCCCAGATACGCAGTATTTT. Its protein is CASSQGLAGGRFPDTQYF.

This chain links TRBV9 with TRBJ2-7; D unclear. Germline CDR1 and CDR2: SGDLS and YYNGEE. Trimming removed 0 bases from V and 7 bases from J, with 17 bases in between. CDR3 length equals 15 residues. CDR3 loop: CASSVGDMERQEQYF. The CDR3 DNA reads TGTGCCAGCAGCGTAGGTGATATGGAGCGTCAGGAGCAGTACTTC.

This clone was picked up a small number of times. The chain employs TRBV7-2 and TRBJ2-7, with D possibly matching TRBD1 (6 bases). The germline V gene encodes CDR1 SGHTA and CDR2 FQGNSA. This CDR3 comprises 14 residues. Trimming took off 0 bases at V and 2 bases at J, with 8 bases between the two ends. The CDR3 nucleotides are TGTGCCAGCAGCTTAGCGCAGGGGCCCTACGAGCAGTACTTC. This codes for CASSLAQGPYEQYF.

The gene calls are TRBV4-2 and TRBJ2-2; D is perhaps TRBD1 (6 bases). The CDR3 is 15 amino acids. CDR1 and CDR2 (germline): LGHNA, YNFKEQ. Trimming stripped 1 base from V and 4 bases from J, with 10 bases between. CDR3 sequence reads: CASSQGSGVTGELFF. The CDR3 nucleotides are TGTGCCAGCAGCCAAGGTTCAGGGGTCACCGGGGAGCTGTTTTTT.

The J gene is TRBJ2-1, the V gene TRBV27; D may be TRBD2 (6 bases). The V gene lost 6 bases and the J gene lost 4 bases, with 13 bases spanning the gap. Looked up from germline, CDR1 is MNHEY and CDR2 is SMNVEV (reference sequence). The CDR3 extends over 14 amino acids. In nucleotides, the CDR3 is TGTGCCAGCAGGATCCCGGGAGATTACAATGAGCAGTTCTTC. Its translation: CASRIPGDYNEQFF.

The chain employs TRBV18 and TRBJ2-7; D might be TRBD1 (5 bases). V lost 3 bases to trimming and J lost 1 base, with 16 bases between them. This CDR3 region has 16 residues. The germline gives CDR1 KGHSH, CDR2 LQKENI. The CDR3 region has the DNA TGTGCCAGCTCACCCGGTGGGGCAGGTGGTTCCTACGAGCAGTACTTC. Amino acids: CASSPGGAGGSYEQYF.

This chain uses TRBV7-2 with TRBJ2-6; TRBD2 is a possible D gene (7 bases). CDR1 is SGHTA, CDR2 FQGNSA, per germline. V was cut by 1 base and J by 1 base, with 8 bases left in between. This CDR3 region has 16 residues. The CDR3 coding sequence is TGTGCCAGCAGCTTAGAGGGGGGGTCTGGGGCCAACGTCCTGACTTTC. Its translation is CASSLEGGSGANVLTF.